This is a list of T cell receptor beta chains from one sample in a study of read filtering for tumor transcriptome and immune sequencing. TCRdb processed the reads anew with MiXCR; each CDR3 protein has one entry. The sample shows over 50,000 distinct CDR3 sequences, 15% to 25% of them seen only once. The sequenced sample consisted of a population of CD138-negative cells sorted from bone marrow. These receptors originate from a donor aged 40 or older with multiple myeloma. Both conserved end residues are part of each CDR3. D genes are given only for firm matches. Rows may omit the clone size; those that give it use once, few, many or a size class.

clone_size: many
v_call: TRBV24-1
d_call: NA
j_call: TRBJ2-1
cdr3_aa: CATSESGHHDNEQFF
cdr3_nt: TGTGCCACCAGTGAGTCGGGACACCATGACAATGAGCAGTTCTTC

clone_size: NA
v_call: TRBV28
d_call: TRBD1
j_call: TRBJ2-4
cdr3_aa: CASRRGQEKNIQYF
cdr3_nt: TGTGCCAGCAGAAGGGGACAGGAGAAAAACATTCAGTACTTC

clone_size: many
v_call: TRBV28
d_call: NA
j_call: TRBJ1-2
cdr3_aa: CASSPALYGYTF
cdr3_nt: TGTGCCAGCAGCCCGGCCCTCTATGGCTACACCTTC

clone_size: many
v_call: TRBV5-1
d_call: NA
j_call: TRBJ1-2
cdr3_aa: CASKQDDNYGYTF
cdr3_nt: TGCGCCAGTAAACAAGACGATAACTATGGCTACACCTTC

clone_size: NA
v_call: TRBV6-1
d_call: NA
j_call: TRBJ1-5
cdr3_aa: CASSEIRRGSNQPQHF
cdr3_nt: TGTGCCAGCAGTGAAATTCGCCGGGGTAGCAATCAGCCCCAGCATTTT

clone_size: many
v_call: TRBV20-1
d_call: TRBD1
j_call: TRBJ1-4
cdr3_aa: CSAPGTGLKLFF
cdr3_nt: TGCAGTGCCCCCGGGACAGGGTTGAAACTGTTTTTT

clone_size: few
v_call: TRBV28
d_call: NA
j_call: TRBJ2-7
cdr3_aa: CASSLTTGLPPYEQYF
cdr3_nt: TGTGCCAGCAGCCTGACGACGGGGCTACCTCCCTACGAGCAGTACTTC

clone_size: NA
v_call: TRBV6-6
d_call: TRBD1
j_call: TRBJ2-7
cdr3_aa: CASTAGTGPYEQYF
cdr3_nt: TGTGCCAGCACCGCCGGGACAGGACCTTACGAGCAGTACTTC

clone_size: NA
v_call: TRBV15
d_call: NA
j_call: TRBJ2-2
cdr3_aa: CATSRDPGTPRELFF
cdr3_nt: TGTGCCACCAGCAGAGATCCTGGGACGCCTAGGGAGCTGTTTTTT

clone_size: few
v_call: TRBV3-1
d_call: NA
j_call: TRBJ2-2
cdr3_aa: CASSRRTDTGELFF
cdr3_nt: TGTGCCAGCAGCCGACGGACTGACACCGGGGAGCTGTTTTTT

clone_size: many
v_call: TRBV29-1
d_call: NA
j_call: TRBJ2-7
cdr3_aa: CSVGLVTAGEQYF
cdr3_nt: TGCAGCGTTGGTCTGGTAACCGCCGGCGAGCAGTACTTC

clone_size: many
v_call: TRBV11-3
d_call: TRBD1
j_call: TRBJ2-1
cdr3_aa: CASSSRQGKYNEQFF
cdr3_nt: TGTGCCAGCAGCTCCCGACAGGGGAAATACAATGAGCAGTTCTTC

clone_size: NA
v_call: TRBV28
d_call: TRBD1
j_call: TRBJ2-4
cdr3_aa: CASSTGTVNIQYF
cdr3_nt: TGTGCCAGCAGTACCGGGACAGTCAACATTCAGTACTTC

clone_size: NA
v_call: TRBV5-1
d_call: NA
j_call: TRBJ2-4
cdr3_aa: CASSLGGAPNIQYF
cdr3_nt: TGCGCCAGCAGCTTGGGGGGGGCCCCCAACATTCAGTACTTC

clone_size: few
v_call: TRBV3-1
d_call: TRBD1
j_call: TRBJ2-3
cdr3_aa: CTSSRRTGSTDTQYF
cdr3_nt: TGTACCAGCAGCCGCCGGACAGGGTCCACAGATACGCAGTATTTT

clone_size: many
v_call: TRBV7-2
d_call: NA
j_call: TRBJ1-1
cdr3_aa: CASSLHREAFF
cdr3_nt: TGTGCCAGCAGCTTACACCGTGAAGCTTTCTTT

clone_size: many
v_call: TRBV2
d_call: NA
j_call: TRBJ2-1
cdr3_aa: CASTGRGSSYNEQFF
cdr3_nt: TGTGCCAGCACTGGTCGCGGAAGCTCCTACAATGAGCAGTTCTTC

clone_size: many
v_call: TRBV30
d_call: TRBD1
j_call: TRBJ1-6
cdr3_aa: CAGGRGQNSPLHF
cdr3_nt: TGTGCCGGAGGGAGGGGACAGAATTCACCCCTCCACTTT

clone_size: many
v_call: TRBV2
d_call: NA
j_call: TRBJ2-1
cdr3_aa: CASSGQSTVNEQFF
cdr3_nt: TGTGCCAGCTCGGGACAAAGTACCGTCAATGAGCAGTTCTTC

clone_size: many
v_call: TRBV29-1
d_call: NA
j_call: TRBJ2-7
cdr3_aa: CSVEGAPGTGYEQYF
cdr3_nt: TGCAGCGTTGAAGGAGCCCCGGGGACGGGCTACGAGCAGTACTTC

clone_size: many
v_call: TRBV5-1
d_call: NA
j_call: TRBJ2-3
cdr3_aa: CASSLGVDSTDTQYF
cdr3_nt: TGCGCCAGCAGCTTGGGGGTCGATAGCACAGATACGCAGTATTTT

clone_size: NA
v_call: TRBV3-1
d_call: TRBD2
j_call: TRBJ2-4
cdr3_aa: CASSLSGSPKNIQYF
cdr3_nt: TGTGCCAGCAGCCTAAGCGGGAGCCCGAAAAACATTCAGTACTTC

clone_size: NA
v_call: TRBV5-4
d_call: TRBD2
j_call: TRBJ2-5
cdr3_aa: CASSLSQLATQETQYF
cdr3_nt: TGTGCCAGCAGCCTCTCCCAACTAGCGACTCAAGAGACCCAGTACTTC

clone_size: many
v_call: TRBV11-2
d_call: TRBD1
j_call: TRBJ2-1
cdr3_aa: CASSLRGQGVAGRTYNEQFF
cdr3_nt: TGTGCCAGCAGCTTGAGGGGACAGGGGGTAGCGGGTCGTACCTACAATGAGCAGTTCTTC

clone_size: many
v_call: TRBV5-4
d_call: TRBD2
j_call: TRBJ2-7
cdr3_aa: CASSSHKSGRAYEQYF
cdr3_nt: TGTGCCAGCAGCTCCCACAAAAGCGGGAGGGCCTACGAGCAGTACTTC